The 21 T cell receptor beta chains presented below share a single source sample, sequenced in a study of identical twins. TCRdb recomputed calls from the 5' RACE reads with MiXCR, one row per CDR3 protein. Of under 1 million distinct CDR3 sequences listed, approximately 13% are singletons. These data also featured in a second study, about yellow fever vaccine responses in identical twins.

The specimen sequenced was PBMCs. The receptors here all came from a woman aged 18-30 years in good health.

CDR3 sequence reads: CASSWPGSRNLNRTQYF. The CDR3 coding sequence is TGTGCCAGCAGTTGGCCGGGCAGCCGTAATTTGAATAGGACCCAGTACTTC. The rearrangement uses TRBV12-3 or TRBV12-4 and TRBJ2-5; D not certain. The V gene lost 4 bases and the J gene lost 7 bases, with 25 bases spanning the gap. There are 17 residues in the CDR3.

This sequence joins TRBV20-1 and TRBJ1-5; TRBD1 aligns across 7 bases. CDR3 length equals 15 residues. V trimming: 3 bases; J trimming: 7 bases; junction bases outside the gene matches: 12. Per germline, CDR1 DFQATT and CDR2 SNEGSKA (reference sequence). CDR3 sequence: CSASPAGTVWQPQHF. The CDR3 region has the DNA TGCAGTGCTAGCCCCGCCGGGACAGTGTGGCAGCCCCAGCATTTT.

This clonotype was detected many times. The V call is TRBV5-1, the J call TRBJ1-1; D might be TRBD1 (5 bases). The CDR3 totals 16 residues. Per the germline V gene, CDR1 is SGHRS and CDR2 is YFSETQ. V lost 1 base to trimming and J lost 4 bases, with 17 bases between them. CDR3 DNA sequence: TGCGCCAGCAGCTTGCAAGGGGTCCAGAGGATCACTGAAGCTTTCTTT. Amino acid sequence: CASSLQGVQRITEAFF.

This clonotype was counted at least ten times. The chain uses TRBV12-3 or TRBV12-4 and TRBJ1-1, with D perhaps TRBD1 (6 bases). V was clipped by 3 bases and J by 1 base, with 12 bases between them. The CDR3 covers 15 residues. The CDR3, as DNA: TGTGCCAGCAGTTTGGGGGCAGCGTGGAACACTGAAGCTTTCTTT. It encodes CASSLGAAWNTEAFF.

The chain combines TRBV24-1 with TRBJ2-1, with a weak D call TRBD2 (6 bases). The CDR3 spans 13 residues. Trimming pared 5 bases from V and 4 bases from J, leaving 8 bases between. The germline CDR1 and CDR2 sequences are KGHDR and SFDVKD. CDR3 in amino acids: CATSGDWYNEQFF. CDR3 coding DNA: TGTGCCACCAGTGGGGACTGGTACAATGAGCAGTTCTTC.

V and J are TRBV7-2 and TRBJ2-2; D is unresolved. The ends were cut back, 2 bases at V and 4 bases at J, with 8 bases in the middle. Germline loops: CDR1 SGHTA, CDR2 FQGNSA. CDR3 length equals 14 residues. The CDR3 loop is CASSLNRFTGELFF. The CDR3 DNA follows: TGTGCCAGCAGCTTAAACAGATTCACCGGGGAGCTGTTTTTT.

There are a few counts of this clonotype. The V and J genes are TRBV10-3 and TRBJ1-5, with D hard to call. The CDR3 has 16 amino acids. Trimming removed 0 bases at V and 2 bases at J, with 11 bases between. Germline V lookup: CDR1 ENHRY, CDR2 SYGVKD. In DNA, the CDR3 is TGTGCCATCAGTGAGTCGATCTCTGGGGGCAATCAGCCCCAGCATTTT. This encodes CAISESISGGNQPQHF.

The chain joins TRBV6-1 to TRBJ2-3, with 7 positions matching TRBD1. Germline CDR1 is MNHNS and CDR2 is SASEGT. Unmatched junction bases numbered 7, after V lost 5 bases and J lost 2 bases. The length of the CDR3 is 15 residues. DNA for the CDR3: TGTGCCAGCAGTCAACAGGGGAGCACCACAGATACGCAGTATTTT. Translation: CASSQQGSTTDTQYF.

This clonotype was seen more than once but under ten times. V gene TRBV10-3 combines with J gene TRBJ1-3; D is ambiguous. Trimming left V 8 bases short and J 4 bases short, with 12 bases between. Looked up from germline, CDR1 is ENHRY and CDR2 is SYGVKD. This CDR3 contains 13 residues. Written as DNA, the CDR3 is TGTGCCATCTCGTCAGAGTGGGGAAACACCATATATTTT. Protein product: CAISSEWGNTIYF.

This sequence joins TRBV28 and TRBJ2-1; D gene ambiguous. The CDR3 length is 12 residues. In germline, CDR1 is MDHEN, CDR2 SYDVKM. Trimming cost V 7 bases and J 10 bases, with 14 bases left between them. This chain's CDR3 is CASKTGLPEQFF. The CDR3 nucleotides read TGTGCCAGCAAAACCGGGCTGCCCGAGCAGTTCTTC.

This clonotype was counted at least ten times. In DNA form, the CDR3 reads TGTGCCAGCAGCTTAACCAGGGGAGGCGGCACCGGGGAGCTGTTTTTT. Translating it yields CASSLTRGGGTGELFF. The V gene is TRBV7-8, the J gene TRBJ2-2; D tentatively fits TRBD1 or TRBD2 (6 bases each). This CDR3 has 16 amino acids. The V gene lost 2 bases and the J gene lost 4 bases, with 14 bases spanning the gap. Germline CDR1 SGHVS, CDR2 FQNEAQ. Full variable domain (remainder filled in from reference TRBV7-8 and TRBJ2-2): GAGVSQSPRYKVAKRGQDVALRCDPISGHVSLFWYQQALGQGPEFLTYFQNEAQLDKSGLPSDRFFAERPEGSVSTLKIQRTQQEDSAVYLCASSLTRGGGTGELFFGEGSRLTVL.

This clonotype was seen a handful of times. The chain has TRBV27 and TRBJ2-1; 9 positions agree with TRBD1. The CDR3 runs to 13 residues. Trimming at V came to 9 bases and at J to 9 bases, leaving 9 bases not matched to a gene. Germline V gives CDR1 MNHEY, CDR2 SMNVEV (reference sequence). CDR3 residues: CASYNRGRGEQFF. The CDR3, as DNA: TGTGCCAGTTACAACAGGGGGCGGGGTGAGCAGTTCTTC.

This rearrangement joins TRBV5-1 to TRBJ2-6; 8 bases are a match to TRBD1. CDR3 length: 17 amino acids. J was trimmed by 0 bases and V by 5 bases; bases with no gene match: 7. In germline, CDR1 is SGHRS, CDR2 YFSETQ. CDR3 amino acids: CASSSDRGRSGANVLTF. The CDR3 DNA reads TGCGCCAGCAGTTCCGACAGGGGACGCTCTGGGGCCAACGTCCTGACTTTC.

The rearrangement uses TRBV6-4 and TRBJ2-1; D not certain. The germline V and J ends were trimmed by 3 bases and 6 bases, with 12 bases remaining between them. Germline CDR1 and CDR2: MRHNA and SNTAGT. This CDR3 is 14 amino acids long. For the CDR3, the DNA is TGTGCCAGCAGTGAGGGATTCCCGGGCAATGAGCAGTTCTTC. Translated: CASSEGFPGNEQFF.

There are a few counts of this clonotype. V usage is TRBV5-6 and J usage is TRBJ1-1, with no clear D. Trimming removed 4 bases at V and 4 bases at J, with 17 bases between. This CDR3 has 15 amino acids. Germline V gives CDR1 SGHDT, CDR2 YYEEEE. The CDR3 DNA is TGTGCCAGCAGCCCACCCCCGGGAGCTGTCACTGAAGCTTTCTTT. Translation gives CASSPPPGAVTEAFF.

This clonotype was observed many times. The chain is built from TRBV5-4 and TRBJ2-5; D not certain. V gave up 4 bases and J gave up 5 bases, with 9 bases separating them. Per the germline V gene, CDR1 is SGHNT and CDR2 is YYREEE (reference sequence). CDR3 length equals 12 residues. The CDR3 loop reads CASSQRAETQYF. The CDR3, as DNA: TGTGCCAGCAGCCAAAGAGCGGAGACCCAGTACTTC. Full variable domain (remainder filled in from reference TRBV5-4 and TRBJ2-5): ETGVTQSPTHLIKTRGQQVTLRCSSQSGHNTVSWYQQALGQGPQFIFQYYREEENGRGNFPPRFSGLQFPNYSSELNVNALELDDSALYLCASSQRAETQYFGPGTRLLVL.

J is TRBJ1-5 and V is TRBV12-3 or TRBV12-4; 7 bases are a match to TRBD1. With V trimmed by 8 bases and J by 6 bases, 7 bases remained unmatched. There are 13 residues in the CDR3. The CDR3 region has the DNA TGTGCCAGCTGTAAGACAGGGACTCAGCCCCAGCATTTT. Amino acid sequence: CASCKTGTQPQHF.

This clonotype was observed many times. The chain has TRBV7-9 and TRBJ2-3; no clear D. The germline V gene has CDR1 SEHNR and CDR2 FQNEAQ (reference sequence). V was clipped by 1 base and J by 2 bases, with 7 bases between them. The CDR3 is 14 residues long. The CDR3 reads CASSLDTHTDTQYF. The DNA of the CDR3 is TGTGCCAGCAGCTTAGACACCCACACAGATACGCAGTATTTT.

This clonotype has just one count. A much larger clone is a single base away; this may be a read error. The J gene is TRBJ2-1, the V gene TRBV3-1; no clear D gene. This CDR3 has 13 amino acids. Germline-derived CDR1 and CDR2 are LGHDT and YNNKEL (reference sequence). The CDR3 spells CASSQGVVNERFF. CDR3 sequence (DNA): TGTGCCAGCAGCCAAGGGGTAGTCAATGAGCGGTTCTTC.

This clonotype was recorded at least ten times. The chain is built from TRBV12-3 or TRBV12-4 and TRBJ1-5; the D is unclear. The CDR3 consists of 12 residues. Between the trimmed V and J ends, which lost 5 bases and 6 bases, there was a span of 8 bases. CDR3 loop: CASSPGFQPQHF. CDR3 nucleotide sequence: TGTGCCAGCAGTCCCGGCTTTCAGCCCCAGCATTTT.

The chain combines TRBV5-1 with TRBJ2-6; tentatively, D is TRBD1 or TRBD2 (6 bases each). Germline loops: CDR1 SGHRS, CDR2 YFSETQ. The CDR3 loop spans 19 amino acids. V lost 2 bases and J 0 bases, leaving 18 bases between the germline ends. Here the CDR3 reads CASSFTKGGTVSGANVLTF. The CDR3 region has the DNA TGCGCCAGCAGCTTCACGAAGGGGGGAACAGTCTCTGGGGCCAACGTCCTGACTTTC.